The T cell receptor (beta chain) described here comes from a study of cytomegalovirus exposure and HLA in healthy donors. Study background: The 120 validation repertoires, a later analysis reported, used the same platform as the 550 to 700 repertoires from the first cohort.

Details on this clone: Its antigen is not identified.

Notes on the study in general: The study flagged about 160 TCR beta chains as cytomegalovirus-associated. For cytomegalovirus status, the classifier reportedly gave diagnoses with high specificity and sensitivity.

The germline V gene encodes CDR1 MNHEY and CDR2 SVGAGI. The CDR3 extends over 13 amino acids. V lost 6 bases and J lost 4, with 12 bases in between. Clones were sequenced by immunoSEQ multiplex PCR, and TCRdb holds only the in-frame ones, with some missing. The data show approximately 150,000 clones, under 95% seen once. Specimen: PBMCs. The clonotype was recovered from a woman younger than 30 in good health and CMV-seropositive. This chain connects TRBV6-5 to TRBJ1-1; D perhaps matches TRBD1 (6 bases). The CDR3 reads CASRYQGTTEAFF. In DNA, the CDR3 is TGTGCCAGCAGATATCAGGGGACCACTGAAGCTTTCTTT.